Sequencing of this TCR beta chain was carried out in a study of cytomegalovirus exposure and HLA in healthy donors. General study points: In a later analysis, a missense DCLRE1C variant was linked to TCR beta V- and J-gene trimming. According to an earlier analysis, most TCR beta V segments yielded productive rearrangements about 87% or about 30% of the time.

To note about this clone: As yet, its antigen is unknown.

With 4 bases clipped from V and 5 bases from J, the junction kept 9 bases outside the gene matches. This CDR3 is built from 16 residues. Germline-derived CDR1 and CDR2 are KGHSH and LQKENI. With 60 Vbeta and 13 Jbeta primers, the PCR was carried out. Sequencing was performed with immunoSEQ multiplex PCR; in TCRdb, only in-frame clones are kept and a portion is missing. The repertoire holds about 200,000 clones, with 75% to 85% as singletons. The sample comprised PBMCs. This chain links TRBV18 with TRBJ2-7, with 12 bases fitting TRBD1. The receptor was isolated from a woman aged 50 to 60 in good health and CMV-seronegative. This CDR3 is CASSLIPGTGGNEQYF. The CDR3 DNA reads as TGTGCCAGCTCACTTATACCGGGGACAGGGGGCAACGAGCAGTACTTC.